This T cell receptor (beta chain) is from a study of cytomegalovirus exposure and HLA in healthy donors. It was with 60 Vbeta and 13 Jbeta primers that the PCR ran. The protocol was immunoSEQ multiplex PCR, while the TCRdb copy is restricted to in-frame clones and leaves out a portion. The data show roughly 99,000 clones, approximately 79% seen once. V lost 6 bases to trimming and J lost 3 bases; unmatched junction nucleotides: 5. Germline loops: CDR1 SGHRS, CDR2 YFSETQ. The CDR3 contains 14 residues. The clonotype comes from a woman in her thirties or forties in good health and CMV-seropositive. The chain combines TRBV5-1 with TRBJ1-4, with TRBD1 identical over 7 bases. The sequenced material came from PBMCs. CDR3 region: CASNPGQPNEKLFF. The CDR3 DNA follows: TGCGCCAGCAATCCGGGACAGCCTAATGAAAAACTGTTTTTT. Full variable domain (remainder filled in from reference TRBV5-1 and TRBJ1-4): KAGVTQTPRYLIKTRGQQVTLSCSPISGHRSVSWYQQTPGQGLQFLFEYFSETQRNKGNFPGRFSGRQFSNSRSEMNVSTLELGDSALYLCASNPGQPNEKLFFGSGTQLSVL.